These T cell receptor beta chains were read from a single sample in a study of blood T cell repertoires in COVID-19. Sequenced by immunoSEQ multiplex PCR; TCRdb stores in-frame clones only, minus some. The sample includes more than 200,000 clones, approximately 82% of them seen just once. Sequencing was carried out using peripheral blood. The receptor set was obtained from a man aged 35 to 55 with active or convalescent COVID-19. CDR3s include the opening cysteine and the closing phenylalanine or tryptophan. The D gene is left open where the match is weak. Only some rows state a clone size, as once, few, many or a class for expanded clones.

clone_size: NA; cdr3_length: 14; j_call: TRBJ1-4; v_call: TRBV28; d_call: TRBD1; cdr3_aa: CASSSGTVDEKLFF; cdr3_nt: TGTGCCAGCAGTTCTGGGACAGTAGATGAAAAACTGTTTTTT
clone_size: NA; cdr3_length: 14; j_call: TRBJ2-1; v_call: TRBV11-3; d_call: TRBD1; cdr3_aa: CASSVSKGANEQFF; cdr3_nt: TGTGCCAGCAGCGTGTCTAAGGGGGCGAATGAGCAGTTCTTC
clone_size: NA; cdr3_length: 15; j_call: TRBJ1-1; v_call: TRBV5-1; d_call: NA; cdr3_aa: CASSLDPGGGTEAFF; cdr3_nt: TGCGCCAGCAGCTTGGACCCCGGGGGAGGGACTGAAGCTTTCTTT
clone_size: NA; cdr3_length: 16; j_call: TRBJ2-1; v_call: TRBV4-3; d_call: TRBD2; cdr3_aa: CASSQDSGVDHNEQFF; cdr3_nt: TGCGCCAGCAGCCAAGACAGCGGGGTTGACCACAATGAGCAGTTCTTC
clone_size: NA; cdr3_length: 14; j_call: TRBJ1-5; v_call: TRBV6-5; d_call: NA; cdr3_aa: CASSFSQGDQPQHF; cdr3_nt: TGTGCCAGCAGTTTTTCACAGGGAGATCAGCCCCAGCATTTT
clone_size: NA; cdr3_length: 13; j_call: TRBJ1-3; v_call: TRBV29-1; d_call: NA; cdr3_aa: CSFRRSSGNTIYF; cdr3_nt: TGCAGCTTTCGACGGAGCTCTGGAAACACCATATATTTT
clone_size: NA; cdr3_length: 13; j_call: TRBJ1-1; v_call: TRBV5-5; d_call: NA; cdr3_aa: CASNTGPDTEAFF; cdr3_nt: TGTGCCAGCAACACAGGGCCTGACACTGAAGCTTTCTTT
clone_size: NA; cdr3_length: 15; j_call: TRBJ1-1; v_call: TRBV27; d_call: TRBD1; cdr3_aa: CASSLNRGVGTEAFF; cdr3_nt: TGTGCCAGCAGCCTTAACAGGGGGGTGGGCACTGAAGCTTTCTTT
clone_size: NA; cdr3_length: 12; j_call: TRBJ2-7; v_call: TRBV30; d_call: TRBD1; cdr3_aa: CAWGGQGYEQYF; cdr3_nt: TGTGCCTGGGGTGGACAGGGGTACGAGCAGTACTTC
clone_size: NA; cdr3_length: 22; j_call: TRBJ1-3; v_call: TRBV7-8; d_call: TRBD1; cdr3_aa: CASSLRARMTGSIPSSGNTIYF; cdr3_nt: TGTGCCAGCAGCTTACGTGCCCGAATGACAGGGTCAATCCCGAGCTCTGGAAACACCATATATTTT
clone_size: NA; cdr3_length: 15; j_call: TRBJ2-1; v_call: TRBV6-6; d_call: TRBD2; cdr3_aa: CASSESGGVYNEQFF; cdr3_nt: TGTGCCAGCAGCGAAAGCGGGGGGGTTTACAATGAGCAGTTCTTC
clone_size: NA; cdr3_length: 14; j_call: TRBJ1-2; v_call: TRBV10-3; d_call: TRBD1; cdr3_aa: CAIRSTGLFGGYTF; cdr3_nt: TGTGCCATCAGATCGACAGGGTTATTCGGGGGCTACACCTTC
clone_size: once; cdr3_length: 15; j_call: TRBJ1-2; v_call: TRBV5-1; d_call: NA; cdr3_aa: CASSSGGELGYGYTF; cdr3_nt: TGCGCCAGCAGCTCTGGCGGGGAATTAGGCTATGGCTACACCTTC
clone_size: NA; cdr3_length: 15; j_call: TRBJ1-4; v_call: TRBV7-2; d_call: TRBD1; cdr3_aa: CASSSYRGSDEKLFF; cdr3_nt: TGTGCCAGCAGCTCATACAGGGGCTCGGATGAAAAACTGTTTTTT
clone_size: NA; cdr3_length: 17; j_call: TRBJ2-2; v_call: TRBV5-4; d_call: TRBD2; cdr3_aa: CASSPLGGSVITGELFF; cdr3_nt: TGTGCCAGCAGCCCTCTGGGCGGGAGTGTTATTACCGGGGAGCTGTTTTTT
clone_size: NA; cdr3_length: 14; j_call: TRBJ1-4; v_call: TRBV5-1; d_call: TRBD1; cdr3_aa: CASSPTGLEEKLFF; cdr3_nt: TGCGCCAGCAGCCCGACAGGGTTGGAAGAAAAACTGTTTTTT
clone_size: NA; cdr3_length: 12; j_call: TRBJ2-1; v_call: TRBV12-3/TRBV12-4; d_call: NA; cdr3_aa: CASSILYNEQFF; cdr3_nt: TGTGCCAGCAGTATACTTTACAATGAGCAGTTCTTC
clone_size: NA; cdr3_length: 13; j_call: TRBJ2-5; v_call: TRBV4-3; d_call: NA; cdr3_aa: CASSQALQETQYF; cdr3_nt: TGCGCCAGCAGCCAAGCCCTCCAAGAGACCCAGTACTTC
clone_size: NA; cdr3_length: 13; j_call: TRBJ2-7; v_call: TRBV2; d_call: TRBD2; cdr3_aa: CAGALREAYEQYF; cdr3_nt: TGTGCCGGGGCTTTGCGGGAGGCTTACGAGCAGTACTTC
clone_size: once; cdr3_length: 14; j_call: TRBJ2-1; v_call: TRBV13; d_call: NA; cdr3_aa: CASSFSDRKNEQFF; cdr3_nt: TGTGCCAGCAGCTTTTCGGACAGAAAGAATGAGCAGTTCTTC
clone_size: NA; cdr3_length: 15; j_call: TRBJ1-1; v_call: TRBV4-3; d_call: NA; cdr3_aa: CASSQDWTSDTEAFF; cdr3_nt: TGCGCCAGCAGCCAAGATTGGACTTCGGACACTGAAGCTTTCTTT
clone_size: NA; cdr3_length: 13; j_call: TRBJ2-5; v_call: TRBV7-2; d_call: NA; cdr3_aa: CASSLPGAETQYF; cdr3_nt: TGTGCCAGCAGCTTACCGGGAGCGGAGACCCAGTACTTC
clone_size: NA; cdr3_length: 18; j_call: TRBJ2-3; v_call: TRBV2; d_call: TRBD2; cdr3_aa: CASSAPSGLAGSADTQYF; cdr3_nt: TGTGCCAGCAGTGCACCCTCGGGACTAGCGGGGTCGGCGGATACGCAGTATTTT
clone_size: NA; cdr3_length: 11; j_call: TRBJ1-5; v_call: TRBV7-3; d_call: NA; cdr3_aa: CASSEVGPQHF; cdr3_nt: TGTGCCAGCAGTGAGGTTGGGCCCCAGCATTTT
clone_size: NA; cdr3_length: 11; j_call: TRBJ2-7; v_call: TRBV20-1; d_call: NA; cdr3_aa: CSARTSLEQYF; cdr3_nt: TGCAGTGCTAGAACTAGTCTCGAGCAGTACTTC
clone_size: NA; cdr3_length: 12; j_call: TRBJ1-2; v_call: TRBV7-9; d_call: NA; cdr3_aa: CASSLDSYGYTF; cdr3_nt: TGTGCCAGCAGCTTAGACTCCTATGGCTACACCTTC
clone_size: NA; cdr3_length: 16; j_call: TRBJ2-5; v_call: TRBV6-5; d_call: TRBD2; cdr3_aa: CASSYSPSGIQATQYF; cdr3_nt: TGTGCCAGCAGTTACTCCCCTAGCGGGATTCAGGCAACCCAGTACTTC
clone_size: NA; cdr3_length: 16; j_call: TRBJ2-5; v_call: TRBV27; d_call: TRBD1; cdr3_aa: CASSSGQGKRWETQYF; cdr3_nt: TGTGCCAGCAGTTCGGGACAGGGGAAGCGCTGGGAGACCCAGTACTTC
clone_size: NA; cdr3_length: 13; j_call: TRBJ1-1; v_call: TRBV5-1; d_call: NA; cdr3_aa: CASSLQDNTEAFF; cdr3_nt: TGCGCCAGCAGCTTACAGGACAACACTGAAGCTTTCTTT
clone_size: NA; cdr3_length: 12; j_call: TRBJ1-3; v_call: TRBV5-1; d_call: NA; cdr3_aa: CASSLSPGSIYF; cdr3_nt: TGCGCCAGCAGCTTGAGTCCGGGAAGCATATATTTT
clone_size: NA; cdr3_length: 13; j_call: TRBJ2-7; v_call: TRBV19; d_call: NA; cdr3_aa: CASSKDTSYEQYF; cdr3_nt: TGTGCCAGTAGTAAGGACACCTCCTACGAGCAGTACTTC
clone_size: NA; cdr3_length: 14; j_call: TRBJ1-5; v_call: TRBV2; d_call: NA; cdr3_aa: CASSEQQGYQPQHF; cdr3_nt: TGTGCCAGCAGTGAACAACAGGGATACCAGCCCCAGCATTTT
clone_size: NA; cdr3_length: 14; j_call: TRBJ1-2; v_call: TRBV12-5; d_call: NA; cdr3_aa: CASGVTGVFYGYTF; cdr3_nt: TGTGCTAGTGGCGTGACAGGAGTCTTCTATGGCTACACCTTC
clone_size: NA; cdr3_length: 13; j_call: TRBJ1-5; v_call: TRBV30; d_call: NA; cdr3_aa: CAWSTSIEQPQHF; cdr3_nt: TGTGCCTGGAGTACCTCCATAGAGCAGCCCCAGCATTTT
clone_size: NA; cdr3_length: 18; j_call: TRBJ2-3; v_call: TRBV7-2; d_call: TRBD2; cdr3_aa: CASSFGSGWLRGTDTQYF; cdr3_nt: TGTGCCAGCAGCTTCGGTAGCGGGTGGCTACGGGGCACAGATACGCAGTATTTT
clone_size: few; cdr3_length: 18; j_call: TRBJ2-5; v_call: TRBV12-5; d_call: TRBD2; cdr3_aa: CASGLVPLAGEYQETQYF; cdr3_nt: TGTGCTAGTGGTTTGGTACCCCTAGCGGGGGAATACCAAGAGACCCAGTACTTC
clone_size: NA; cdr3_length: 15; j_call: TRBJ1-4; v_call: TRBV6-2/TRBV6-3; d_call: NA; cdr3_aa: CASSQAQAGVEKLFF; cdr3_nt: TGTGCCAGCAGTCAAGCCCAAGCAGGGGTCGAAAAACTGTTTTTT
clone_size: NA; cdr3_length: 15; j_call: TRBJ2-1; v_call: TRBV7-9; d_call: NA; cdr3_aa: CASSLTRSSYNEQFF; cdr3_nt: TGTGCCAGCAGCCTCACGCGGAGCTCCTACAATGAGCAGTTCTTC
clone_size: NA; cdr3_length: 15; j_call: TRBJ1-1; v_call: TRBV11-3; d_call: NA; cdr3_aa: CASIPGLGARTEAFF; cdr3_nt: TGTGCCAGCATCCCTGGATTGGGGGCGCGGACTGAAGCTTTCTTT
clone_size: NA; cdr3_length: 14; j_call: TRBJ2-3; v_call: TRBV5-1; d_call: TRBD2; cdr3_aa: CASTRTSGRDTQYF; cdr3_nt: TGCGCCAGCACTCGGACTAGCGGGAGGGATACGCAGTATTTT
clone_size: NA; cdr3_length: 12; j_call: TRBJ1-2; v_call: TRBV29-1; d_call: NA; cdr3_aa: CSALQGTYGYTF; cdr3_nt: TGCAGCGCGTTACAGGGCACCTATGGCTACACCTTC
clone_size: NA; cdr3_length: 14; j_call: TRBJ2-7; v_call: TRBV27; d_call: TRBD1; cdr3_aa: CASSLWGTGDEQYF; cdr3_nt: TGTGCCAGCAGTTTATGGGGGACAGGGGACGAGCAGTACTTC
clone_size: NA; cdr3_length: 15; j_call: TRBJ2-2; v_call: TRBV5-6; d_call: NA; cdr3_aa: CASSWGQRASGELFF; cdr3_nt: TGTGCCAGCAGCTGGGGACAAAGGGCGTCCGGGGAGCTGTTTTTT
clone_size: NA; cdr3_length: 15; j_call: TRBJ1-2; v_call: TRBV5-1; d_call: TRBD1; cdr3_aa: CASSLEGQGSQGYTF; cdr3_nt: TGCGCCAGCTCCCTAGAGGGACAGGGGTCTCAGGGCTACACCTTC
clone_size: NA; cdr3_length: 15; j_call: TRBJ2-7; v_call: TRBV5-6; d_call: TRBD1; cdr3_aa: CASSFRQGAFGEQYF; cdr3_nt: TGTGCCAGCAGCTTCAGACAGGGGGCTTTTGGAGAGCAGTACTTC
clone_size: NA; cdr3_length: 18; j_call: TRBJ2-6; v_call: TRBV4-2; d_call: NA; cdr3_aa: CASSQESHGASGANVLTF; cdr3_nt: TGTGCCAGCAGCCAAGAATCTCATGGGGCATCGGGGGCCAACGTCCTGACTTTC
clone_size: NA; cdr3_length: 14; j_call: TRBJ1-5; v_call: TRBV6-5; d_call: NA; cdr3_aa: CASQGGQLNQPQHF; cdr3_nt: TGTGCCAGCCAAGGGGGACAACTCAATCAGCCCCAGCATTTT
clone_size: NA; cdr3_length: 16; j_call: TRBJ2-3; v_call: TRBV5-1; d_call: TRBD1; cdr3_aa: CASSLVGTGLADTQYF; cdr3_nt: TGCGCCAGCAGCTTGGTCGGGACAGGGCTCGCAGATACGCAGTATTTT
clone_size: NA; cdr3_length: 15; j_call: TRBJ1-2; v_call: TRBV19; d_call: TRBD1; cdr3_aa: CASLLQGAGLDGYTF; cdr3_nt: TGTGCCAGTCTGCTACAGGGGGCTGGACTAGATGGCTACACCTTC
clone_size: NA; cdr3_length: 15; j_call: TRBJ2-5; v_call: TRBV29-1; d_call: NA; cdr3_aa: CSVEPWDTLQETQYF; cdr3_nt: TGCAGCGTTGAACCGTGGGACACCCTCCAAGAGACCCAGTACTTC